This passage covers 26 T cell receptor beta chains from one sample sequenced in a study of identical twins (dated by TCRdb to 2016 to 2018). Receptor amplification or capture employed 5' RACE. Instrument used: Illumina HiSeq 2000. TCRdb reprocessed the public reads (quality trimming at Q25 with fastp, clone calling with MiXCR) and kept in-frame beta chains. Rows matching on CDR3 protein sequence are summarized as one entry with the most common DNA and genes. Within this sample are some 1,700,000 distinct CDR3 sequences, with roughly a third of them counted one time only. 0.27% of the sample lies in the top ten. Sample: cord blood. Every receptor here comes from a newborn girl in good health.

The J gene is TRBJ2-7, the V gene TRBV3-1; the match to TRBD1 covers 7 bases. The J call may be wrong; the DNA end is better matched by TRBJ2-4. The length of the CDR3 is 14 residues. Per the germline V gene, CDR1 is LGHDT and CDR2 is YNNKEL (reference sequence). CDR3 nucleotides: TGTGCCAGCAGCCAAAGACAGGGCGTTCACATTCAGTACTTC. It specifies CASSQRQGVHIQYF.

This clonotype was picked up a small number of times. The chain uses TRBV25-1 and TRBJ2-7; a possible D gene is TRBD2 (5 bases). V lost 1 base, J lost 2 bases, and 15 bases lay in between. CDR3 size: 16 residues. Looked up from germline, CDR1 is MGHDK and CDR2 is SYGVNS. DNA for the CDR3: TGTGCCAGCAGTGAATCGCGGGCCCTCTTACCCTACGAGCAGTACTTC. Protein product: CASSESRALLPYEQYF.

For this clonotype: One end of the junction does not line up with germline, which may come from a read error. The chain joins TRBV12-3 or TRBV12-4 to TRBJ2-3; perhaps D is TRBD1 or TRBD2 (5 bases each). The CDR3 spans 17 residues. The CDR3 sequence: CAGSVLRGTASTDTQYF. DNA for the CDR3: TGTGCCGGCAGTGTTCTGAGGGGTACGGCTAGCACAGATACGCAGTATTTT.

CDR3 nucleotide sequence: TGCAGTGTTCGACCCAGCGGGGCAATCCAAGAGACCCAGTTCTTC. This sequence encodes CSVRPSGAIQETQFF. V gene TRBV20-1 combines with J gene TRBJ2-5, with TRBD2 matching 7 bases. The J call could be wrong; TRBJ2-1 is a better fit for the DNA end. Germline values: CDR1 DFQATT, CDR2 SNEGSKA (reference sequence). This CDR3 is built from 15 residues.

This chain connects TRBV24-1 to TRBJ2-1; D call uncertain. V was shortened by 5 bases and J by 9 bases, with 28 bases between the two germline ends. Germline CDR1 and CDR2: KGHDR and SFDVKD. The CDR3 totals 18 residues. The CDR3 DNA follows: TGTGCCACCAGTGTAGGTTTTTGGTCTAATGCGCCCGCAACTGAGCAGTTCTTC. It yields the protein CATSVGFWSNAPATEQFF.

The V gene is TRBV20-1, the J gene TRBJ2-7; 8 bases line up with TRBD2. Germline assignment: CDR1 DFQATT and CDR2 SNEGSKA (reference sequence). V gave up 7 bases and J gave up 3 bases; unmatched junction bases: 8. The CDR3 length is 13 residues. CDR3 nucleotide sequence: TGCAGTGGCACCCGACTAGCGAACTACGAGCAGTACTTC. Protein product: CSGTRLANYEQYF.

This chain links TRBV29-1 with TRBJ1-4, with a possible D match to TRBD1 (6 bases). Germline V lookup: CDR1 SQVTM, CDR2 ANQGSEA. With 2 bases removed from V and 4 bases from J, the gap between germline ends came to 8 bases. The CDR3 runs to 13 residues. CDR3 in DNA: TGCAGCGTTGAATCCAGGGGTAATGAAAAACTGTTTTTT. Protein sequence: CSVESRGNEKLFF.

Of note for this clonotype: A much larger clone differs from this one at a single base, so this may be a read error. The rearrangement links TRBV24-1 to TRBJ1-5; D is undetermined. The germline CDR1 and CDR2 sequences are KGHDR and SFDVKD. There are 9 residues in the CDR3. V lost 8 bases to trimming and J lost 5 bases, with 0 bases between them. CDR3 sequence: CATNQPQHF. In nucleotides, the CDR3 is TGTGCCACCAATCAGCCCCAGCATTTT.

For the CDR3, the DNA is TGTGCCAGCAGTAAAGACGGGGTAAAATCAGATACGCAGTATTTT. It yields the protein CASSKDGVKSDTQYF. The rearrangement links TRBV27 to TRBJ2-3; D is perhaps TRBD2 (5 bases). The CDR3 is 15 amino acids. V gave up 5 bases and J gave up 4 bases, with 16 bases separating them. Germline CDR1 and CDR2: MNHEY and SMNVEV (reference sequence).

CDR3 nucleotides: TGTGCCAGCAGTTTATCCAGGACCAATTCACCCCTCCACTTT. As protein: CASSLSRTNSPLHF. The chain links TRBV27 to TRBJ1-6; D remains unclear. The CDR3 has 14 amino acids. The germline V gene encodes CDR1 MNHEY and CDR2 SMNVEV (reference sequence). The V gene lost 0 bases and the J gene lost 7 bases, with 7 bases spanning the gap.

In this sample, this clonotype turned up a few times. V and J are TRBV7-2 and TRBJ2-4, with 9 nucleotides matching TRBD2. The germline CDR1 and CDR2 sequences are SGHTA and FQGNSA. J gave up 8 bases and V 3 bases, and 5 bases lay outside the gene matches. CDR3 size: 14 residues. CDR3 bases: TGTGCCAGCAGCTTGGTAGCGGGAGTAGACATTCAGTACTTC. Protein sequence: CASSLVAGVDIQYF.

CDR3: CSARYPGQVNTEAFF. The CDR3 nucleotides are TGCAGTGCTAGATATCCCGGACAGGTTAACACTGAAGCTTTCTTT. The rearrangement uses TRBV20-1 and TRBJ1-1; 7 bases line up with TRBD1. The CDR3 extends over 15 amino acids. The V and J ends lost 2 bases and 2 bases, in that order; junction bases with no gene match: 8. Germline assignment: CDR1 DFQATT and CDR2 SNEGSKA (reference sequence).

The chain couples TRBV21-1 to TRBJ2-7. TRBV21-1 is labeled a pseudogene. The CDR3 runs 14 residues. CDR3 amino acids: CATRNWGPSYEQYF. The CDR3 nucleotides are TGTGCCACGAGGAATTGGGGTCCCTCCTACGAGCAGTACTTC.

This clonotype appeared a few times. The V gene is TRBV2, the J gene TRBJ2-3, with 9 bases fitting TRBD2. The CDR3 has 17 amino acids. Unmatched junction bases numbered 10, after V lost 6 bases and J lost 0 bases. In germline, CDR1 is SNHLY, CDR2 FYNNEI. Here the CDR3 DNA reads TGTGCCAGCAGGGGGATACCTAGCGGGACTAGCACAGATACGCAGTATTTT. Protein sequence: CASRGIPSGTSTDTQYF.

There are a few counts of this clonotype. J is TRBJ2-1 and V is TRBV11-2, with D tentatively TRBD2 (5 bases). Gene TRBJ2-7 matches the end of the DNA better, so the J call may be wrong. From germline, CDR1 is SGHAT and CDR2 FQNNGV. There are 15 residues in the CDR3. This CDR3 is CASSLVISEYNEQYF. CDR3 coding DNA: TGTGCCAGCAGCTTAGTAATTAGCGAATACAATGAGCAGTACTTC.

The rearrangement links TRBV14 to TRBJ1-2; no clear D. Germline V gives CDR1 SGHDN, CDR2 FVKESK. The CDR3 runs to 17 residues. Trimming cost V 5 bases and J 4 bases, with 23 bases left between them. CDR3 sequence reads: CASSDLFFGWTAYGYTF. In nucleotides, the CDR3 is TGTGCCAGCAGCGATCTCTTCTTTGGCTGGACGGCCTATGGCTACACCTTC.

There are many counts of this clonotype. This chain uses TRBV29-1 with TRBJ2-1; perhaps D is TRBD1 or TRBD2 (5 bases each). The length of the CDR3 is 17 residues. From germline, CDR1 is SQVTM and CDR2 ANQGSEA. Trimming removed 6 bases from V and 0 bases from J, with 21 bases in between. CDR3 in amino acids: CSVQPPGPLSSYNEQFF. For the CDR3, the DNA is TGCAGCGTACAACCCCCGGGACCCCTGAGCTCCTACAATGAGCAGTTCTTC.

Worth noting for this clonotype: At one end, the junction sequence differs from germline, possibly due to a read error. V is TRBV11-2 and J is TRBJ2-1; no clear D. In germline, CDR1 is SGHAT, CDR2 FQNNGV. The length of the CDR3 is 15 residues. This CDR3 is CASNLAIFSYNEQFF. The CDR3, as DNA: TGTGCCAGCAACTTAGCTATATTCTCCTACAATGAGCAGTTCTTC. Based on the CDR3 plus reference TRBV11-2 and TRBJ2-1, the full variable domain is EAGVAQSPRYKIIEKRQSVAFWCNPISGHATLYWYQQILGQGPKLLIQFQNNGVVDDSQLPKDRFSAERLKGVDSTLKIQPAKLEDSAVYLCASNLAIFSYNEQFFGPGTRLTVL.

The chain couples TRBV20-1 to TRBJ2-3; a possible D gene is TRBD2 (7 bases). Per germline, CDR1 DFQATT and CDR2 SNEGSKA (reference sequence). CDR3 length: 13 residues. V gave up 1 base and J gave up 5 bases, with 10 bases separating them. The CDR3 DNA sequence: TGCAGTGCTAGAGCGGGGGGCCTAGATACGCAGTATTTT. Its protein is CSARAGGLDTQYF.

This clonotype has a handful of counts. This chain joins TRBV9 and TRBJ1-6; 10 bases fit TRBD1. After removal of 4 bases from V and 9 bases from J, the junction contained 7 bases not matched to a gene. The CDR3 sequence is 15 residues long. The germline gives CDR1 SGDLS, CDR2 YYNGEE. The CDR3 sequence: CASSSTGTGASPLHF. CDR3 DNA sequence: TGTGCCAGCAGCTCAACCGGGACAGGGGCTTCACCCCTCCACTTT.

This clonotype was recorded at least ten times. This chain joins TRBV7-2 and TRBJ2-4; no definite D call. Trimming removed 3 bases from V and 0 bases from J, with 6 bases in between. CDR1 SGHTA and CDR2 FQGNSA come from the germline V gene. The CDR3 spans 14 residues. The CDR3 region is CASSFLGAKNIQYF. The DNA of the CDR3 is TGTGCCAGCAGCTTTTTAGGAGCCAAAAACATTCAGTACTTC.

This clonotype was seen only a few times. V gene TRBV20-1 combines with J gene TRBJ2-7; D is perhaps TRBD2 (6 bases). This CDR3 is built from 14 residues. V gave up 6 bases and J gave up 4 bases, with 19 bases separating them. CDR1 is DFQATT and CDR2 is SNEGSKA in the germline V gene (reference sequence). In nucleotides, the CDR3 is TGCAGTGCCACATCAGTAGCGGAAATTTACGAGCAGTACTTC. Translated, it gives CSATSVAEIYEQYF.

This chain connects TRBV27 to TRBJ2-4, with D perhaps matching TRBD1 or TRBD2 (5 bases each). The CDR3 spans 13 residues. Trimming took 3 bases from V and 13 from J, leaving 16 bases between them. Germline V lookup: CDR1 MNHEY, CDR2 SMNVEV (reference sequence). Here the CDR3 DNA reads TGTGCCAGCAGTTTTAGACCGCTGGGGGAGCAGTACTTC. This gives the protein CASSFRPLGEQYF.

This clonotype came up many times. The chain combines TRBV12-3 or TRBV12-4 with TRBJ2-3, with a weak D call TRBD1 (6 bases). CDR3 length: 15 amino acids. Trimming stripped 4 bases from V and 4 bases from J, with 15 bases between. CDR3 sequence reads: CASSSLQGSADTQYF. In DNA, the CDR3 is TGTGCCAGCAGTTCGTTACAGGGTAGCGCAGATACGCAGTATTTT.

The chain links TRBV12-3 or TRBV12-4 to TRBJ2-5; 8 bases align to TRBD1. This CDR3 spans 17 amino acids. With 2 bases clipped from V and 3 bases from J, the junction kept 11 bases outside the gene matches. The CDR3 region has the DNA TGTGCCAGCAGTTTAAGACCTTGGACAGGGCGGAAAGAGACCCAGTACTTC. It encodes CASSLRPWTGRKETQYF.

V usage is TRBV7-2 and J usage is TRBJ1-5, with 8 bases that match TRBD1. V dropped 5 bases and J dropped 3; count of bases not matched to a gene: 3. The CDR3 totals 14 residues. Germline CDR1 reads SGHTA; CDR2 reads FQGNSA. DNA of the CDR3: TGTGCCAGCAGCAAGGACAGGGACAATCAGCCCCAGCATTTT. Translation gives CASSKDRDNQPQHF.